This T cell receptor (beta chain) was identified during a study of metastatic and nonmetastatic thyroid tumors. Overall study context: Thyroid patients, malignant and benign, had repertoires compared across blood and tumor or nodule tissue. Overall study results and limits: Reports indicated that malignant thyroid tumors showed significantly higher TCR beta diversity than benign nodules did, in blood and tumor.

Thyroid surgery was preceded by no treatment in any patient. With 2 bases clipped from V and 2 bases from J, the junction kept 3 bases outside the gene matches. The CDR3 is 14 residues long. CDR1 SGHDT and CDR2 YYEEEE come from the germline V gene. Authors' methods: For papillary thyroid cancer, a distant-metastasis classifier was constructed from CDR3 differences observed across clinicopathological groups. TCRdb used MiXCR to call clones anew from the PCR reads. The V and J calls were determined by TCRdb, not by the authors. The sample lists some 30,000 clones; 11% were seen once. The table lists this clone with many counts. Its antigen is unidentified. A much larger clonotype is one base distant, so this may be a read error.

The TCR sequence derives from a female donor with papillary thyroid cancer or a benign thyroid nodule (not recorded which). Some clones in this sample may be carry-over from other donors' samples. The chain uses TRBV5-6 and TRBJ1-2, with TRBD1 matching over 7 bases. Sequencing was done on a sample of blood. The CDR3 coding sequence is TGTGCCAGCAGCTTTGTGACAGGGAACTATGGCTACACCTTC. Amino acids: CASSFVTGNYGYTF.